This T cell receptor (beta chain) was identified during a study of shared clonotypes between healthy human individuals. In the study overall: Every donor yielded three CD4 naive, three CD4 memory, two CD8 naive and one CD8 memory plate.

Several immunoSEQ plates received, in even portions, the genomic DNA of each subset. Libraries were prepared by immunoSEQ multiplex PCR; TCRdb keeps only in-frame clonotypes and omits some of them. The data show millions of clones, with 85% to 95% seen just once and 1.1% held by the top ten. Naive CD8 cells were CD45RO-negative, positively selected for CCR7, excluding terminally differentiated effector memory CD45RA+ cells. Each donor was a Caucasian adult residing in Nashville, Tennessee. Study-wide points: Generally, naive subsets came out with larger estimated richness than memory subsets.

On this clone itself: What it binds is not known.

Sample: naive CD8+ T cells sorted from blood. The sequence was obtained from a man younger than 35 in good health.

CDR3 nucleotides: TGTGCCAGCAGCTTGGCCGCTTTCGGAACGAACACTGAAGCTTTCTTT. Protein sequence: CASSLAAFGTNTEAFF. The rearrangement joins TRBV5-4 to TRBJ1-1; D is uncertain. Germline V gene lookup returns CDR1 SGHNT and CDR2 YYREEE (reference sequence). Between the trimmed V and J ends, which lost 0 bases and 1 base, there was a span of 13 bases. This CDR3 region has 16 residues.